The T cell receptor (beta chain) under discussion was sequenced for a study of immune cell composition in non-small cell lung cancer. Study details: Histologic subtype was mainly adenocarcinoma or squamous cell carcinoma.

This CDR3 is built from 12 residues. Germline V gene sequence: CDR1 SGHNT, CDR2 YYREEE (reference sequence). The V and J ends lost 8 bases and 2 bases respectively, with 7 bases between them. On this clone itself: What it binds is unknown. This CDR3 is also generated by other DNA sequences in the sample.

Data came from immunoSEQ multiplex PCR; TCRdb stores just in-frame clones and leaves some out. The data hold about 5,000 clones, with 78% observed a single time. General observations from the study: In adenocarcinoma, maximal tumour-associated clone frequency tracked TIL tumour reactivity. Clones >0.5% enriched in tumour were rarer in adenocarcinoma (roughly 35%) than squamous (roughly 75%). Tumour TCR-beta clonality showed no significant link to smoking pack-years.

The clonotype comes from a human donor with non-small cell lung cancer. The sample consisted of lung tumor tissue. The chain links TRBV5-4 to TRBJ2-2, with D unresolved. This CDR3 is CASSLNTGELFF. The CDR3 nucleotides read TGTGCCAGTAGTCTAAACACCGGGGAGCTGTTTTTT.